These 25 T cell receptor beta chains originate from one sample sequenced in a study of blood T cell repertoires in COVID-19. Measured with immunoSEQ multiplex PCR; TCRdb has only the in-frame clones, and not every one. In the table there are 350,000 or so clones, about 88% of which are singletons. What was sequenced was PBMCs or T cells enriched from blood (not recorded which). These receptors came from a woman aged 30 to 39 who had recovered from COVID-19.

As regards this clone: Other DNA sequences of this sample code for an identical CDR3. V gene TRBV3-1 (or the pseudogene TRBV3-2) combines with J gene TRBJ1-6; 10 bases fit TRBD1. The CDR3 has 14 residues. V trimming: 1 base; J trimming: 9 bases; junction bases outside the gene matches: 0. Germline V gene lookup returns CDR1 LGHDT and CDR2 YNNKEL (reference sequence). This chain's CDR3 is CASSQGTGGSPLHF. CDR3 coding DNA: TGTGCCAGCAGCCAAGGGACAGGGGGTTCACCCCTCCACTTT.

The chain carries TRBV5-1 and TRBJ1-2; 11 positions match TRBD1. Germline assignment: CDR1 SGHRS and CDR2 YFSETQ. The V and J ends lost 4 bases and 4 bases, in that order; junction bases with no gene match: 6. The CDR3 has 15 residues. CDR3 in DNA: TGCGCCAGCAGCAGTACCGGGACAGGGGGCTATGGCTACACCTTC. This sequence encodes CASSSTGTGGYGYTF.

The gene calls are TRBV25-1 and TRBJ1-2, with D possibly matching TRBD1 (6 bases). The V and J ends lost 4 bases and 5 bases respectively, with 17 bases between them. Germline V gene lookup returns CDR1 MGHDK and CDR2 SYGVNS. This CDR3 region has 15 residues. The CDR3 protein is CASSVSGGQLYGYTF. CDR3 sequence (DNA): TGTGCCAGCAGTGTCTCGGGGGGCCAGCTATATGGCTACACCTTC.

The V call is TRBV6-1, the J call TRBJ1-2, with D possibly matching TRBD1 (5 bases). Trimming took off 1 base at V and 4 bases at J, with 13 bases between the two ends. CDR1 is MNHNS, CDR2 SASEGT, per germline. The CDR3 totals 15 residues. The CDR3 protein is CASSEGFRVSYGYTF. CDR3 DNA sequence: TGTGCCAGCAGTGAAGGGTTCAGGGTTAGCTATGGCTACACCTTC.

The CDR3 DNA sequence: TGTGCCAGCAGCTTGTACAGGGGCGGCGACGAGCAGTACTTC. Translated, it gives CASSLYRGGDEQYF. J is TRBJ2-7 and V is TRBV7-8; 7 bases agree with TRBD1. The CDR3 has 14 amino acids. Per germline, CDR1 SGHVS and CDR2 FQNEAQ. The V gene end was trimmed by 3 bases and the J gene end by 5 bases; junction bases not matched to a gene: 7.

This chain links TRBV7-9 with TRBJ1-2; maybe TRBD1 (6 bases). Germline V gene lookup returns CDR1 SEHNR and CDR2 FQNEAQ (reference sequence). V lost 5 bases and J lost 2, with 12 bases in between. The CDR3 consists of 14 residues. CDR3 in DNA: TGTGCCAGCAGCCCGAAAGGACAGAACTATGGCTACACCTTC. This gives the protein CASSPKGQNYGYTF.

The V gene is TRBV12-3 or TRBV12-4, the J gene TRBJ1-5; possible D gene TRBD1, 6 bases. V lost 5 bases and J 9 bases, leaving 14 bases between the germline ends. The CDR3 is made up of 13 amino acids. The CDR3 DNA sequence: TGTGCCAGCAGTCCCCTAGGACAGTCGCCCCAGCATTTT. Translation: CASSPLGQSPQHF.

The chain uses TRBV9 and TRBJ1-1, with D possibly matching TRBD1 (5 bases). The CDR3 covers 12 residues. The germline CDR1 and CDR2 sequences are SGDLS and YYNGEE. Trimming cost V 5 bases and J 8 bases, with 13 bases left between them. This CDR3 is CASSPTQGEAFF. In nucleotides, the CDR3 is TGTGCCAGCAGTCCAACCCAGGGAGAAGCTTTCTTT.

V is TRBV18 and J is TRBJ2-2; 7 nucleotides align to TRBD1. The V and J ends lost 3 bases and 3 bases, in that order; junction bases with no gene match: 10. The germline V gene has CDR1 KGHSH and CDR2 LQKENI. The CDR3 length is 17 residues. The CDR3 region has the DNA TGTGCCAGCTCACCTACGGCCCGGGACAGATACACCGGGGAGCTGTTTTTT. It translates to CASSPTARDRYTGELFF.

The chain joins TRBV15 to TRBJ2-5; maybe TRBD1 (6 bases). With 0 bases removed from V and 13 bases from J, the gap between germline ends came to 18 bases. Germline CDR1 LNHNV, CDR2 YYDKDF (reference sequence). This CDR3 has 14 amino acids. CDR3 in amino acids: CATSRDRLMDSVYF. DNA of the CDR3: TGTGCCACCAGCAGAGATCGTCTGATGGACAGCGTGTACTTC.

The chain links TRBV5-1 to TRBJ1-4; TRBD1 agrees at 7 bases. The CDR3 has 15 residues. Germline V gene data show CDR1 as SGHRS and CDR2 as YFSETQ. V gave up 3 bases and J gave up 2 bases; unmatched junction bases: 4. The DNA of the CDR3 is TGCGCCAGCAGCTCCATACAGGGGACTAATGAAAAACTGTTTTTT. This translates into CASSSIQGTNEKLFF.

About this clone: Mismatch with germline at one junction end may stem from a read error. The gene calls are TRBV28 and TRBJ1-2; D remains ambiguous. Germline CDR1 is MDHEN and CDR2 is SYDVKM. CDR3 length: 15 amino acids. The DNA of the CDR3 is TGTGCCAGCAGTGAGATGGGTCGGGATAACAATGGCTACACCTTC. Its protein is CASSEMGRDNNGYTF.

The chain uses TRBV3-1 (or the pseudogene TRBV3-2) and TRBJ1-2; 7 bases agree with TRBD1. From germline, CDR1 is LGHDT and CDR2 YNNKEL (reference sequence). With 5 bases clipped from V and 8 bases from J, the junction kept 8 bases outside the gene matches. CDR3 length: 13 residues. The chain's CDR3 is CASSDDRVEGYTF. The CDR3 bases are TGTGCCAGCAGCGATGACAGGGTGGAGGGCTACACCTTC.

The V gene is TRBV9, the J gene TRBJ2-7; the D gene is possibly TRBD2 (5 bases). The CDR3 totals 14 residues. Per germline, CDR1 SGDLS and CDR2 YYNGEE. Trimming cost V 4 bases and J 4 bases, with 15 bases left between them. For the CDR3, the DNA is TGTGCCAGCAGCCCCGGACTGTCGGGTTACGAGCAGTACTTC. Its translation is CASSPGLSGYEQYF.

This clone was picked up one time. The sample has other DNA sequences that encode this CDR3 too. The chain links TRBV5-1 to TRBJ1-1, with D perhaps TRBD1 (5 bases). The CDR3 contains 13 residues. Trimming took off 0 bases at V and 5 bases at J, with 8 bases between the two ends. Per germline, CDR1 SGHRS and CDR2 YFSETQ. The CDR3 reads CASSLAGRTEAFF. DNA of the CDR3: TGCGCCAGCAGCTTGGCAGGGCGAACTGAAGCTTTCTTT.

The rearrangement links TRBV28 to TRBJ2-7; D is ambiguous. The germline V gene encodes CDR1 MDHEN and CDR2 SYDVKM. The V end was cut by 2 bases, the J end by 5 bases, with 10 bases between. CDR3 length: 13 residues. CDR3 coding DNA: TGTGCCAGCAGTTTAGTTCTAACGAACGAGCAGTACTTC. Translated, it gives CASSLVLTNEQYF.

The rearrangement joins TRBV6-2 or TRBV6-3 to TRBJ1-2; D uncertain. The V end was cut by 5 bases, the J end by 7 bases, with 14 bases between. This CDR3 contains 13 residues. Germline CDR1 MNHEY, CDR2 SVGEGT. The CDR3 sequence is CASSPGSALGYTF. The CDR3 DNA is TGTGCCAGCAGTCCCGGAAGCGCCCTTGGCTACACCTTC.

The chain has TRBV6-1 and TRBJ2-1, with 7 bases identical to TRBD2. V lost 3 bases to trimming and J lost 1 base; unmatched junction nucleotides: 3. The CDR3 covers 15 residues. Germline CDR1 and CDR2: MNHNS and SASEGT. CDR3 region: CASSDLAGSYNEQFF. DNA of the CDR3: TGTGCCAGCAGTGACTTAGCGGGTTCCTACAATGAGCAGTTCTTC.

The rearrangement uses TRBV1 and TRBJ2-7; the D call TRBD2 from the table was never checked on the DNA. TRBV1 constitutes a pseudogene. This CDR3 has 16 residues. CDR3: CTSSPGLAGGSYEQYF. For the CDR3, the DNA is TGCACCAGCAGCCCGGGACTAGCGGGGGGCTCCTACGAGCAGTACTTC.

The chain combines TRBV5-1 with TRBJ2-5, with a possible D match to TRBD1 (7 bases). Germline CDR1 is SGHRS and CDR2 is YFSETQ. This CDR3 has 16 residues. V dropped 0 bases and J dropped 2 bases, with 14 bases sitting between them. CDR3 in DNA: TGCGCCAGCAGCTTGGGCGCTGCGGGACAGCAAGAGACCCAGTACTTC. Amino acids: CASSLGAAGQQETQYF.

The rearrangement joins TRBV11-2 to TRBJ2-5; tentative D call: TRBD1 (7 bases). This CDR3 is built from 13 residues. V lost 5 bases and J 5 bases, leaving 12 bases between the germline ends. Germline values: CDR1 SGHAT, CDR2 FQNNGV. CDR3 sequence reads: CASSGGGGETQYF. CDR3 nucleotides: TGTGCCAGCAGCGGAGGGGGCGGGGAGACCCAGTACTTC.

This chain joins TRBV7-2 and TRBJ2-3; 9 bases match TRBD2. The trim removed 5 bases at V and 1 base at J, leaving 4 bases unmatched. This CDR3 comprises 15 residues. Germline CDR1 and CDR2: SGHTA and FQGNSA. The DNA for the CDR3 is TGTGCCAGCAGCCTACGACTAGCGGGCACAGATACGCAGTATTTT. Protein sequence: CASSLRLAGTDTQYF.

The V and J genes are TRBV9 and TRBJ1-1; D may be TRBD1 (5 bases). CDR3 size: 15 residues. Germline loops: CDR1 SGDLS, CDR2 YYNGEE. The germline V and J ends were trimmed by 0 bases and 2 bases, with 11 bases remaining between them. Here the CDR3 reads CASSVGPGGNTEAFF. In DNA form, the CDR3 reads TGTGCCAGCAGCGTAGGTCCGGGGGGAAACACTGAAGCTTTCTTT. Based on the CDR3 plus reference TRBV9 and TRBJ1-1, the full variable domain is DSGVTQTPKHLITATGQRVTLRCSPRSGDLSVYWYQQSLDQGLQFLIQYYNGEERAKGNILERFSAQQFPDLHSELNLSSLELGDSALYFCASSVGPGGNTEAFFGQGTRLTVV.

This clone was seen only once. The chain is built from TRBV6-1 and TRBJ1-2; D may be TRBD1 (6 bases). Trimming pared 4 bases from V and 1 base from J, leaving 16 bases between. Germline CDR1 is MNHNS and CDR2 is SASEGT. The CDR3 runs 16 residues. As DNA, the CDR3 is TGTGCCAGCAGTGGCCTAGGACAGACCGATAACTATGGCTACACCTTC. Its translation is CASSGLGQTDNYGYTF.

V usage is TRBV5-6 and J usage is TRBJ1-1, with 8 bases lining up with TRBD1. The ends lost 3 bases at V and 8 bases at J; junction bases unmatched: 12. Germline values: CDR1 SGHDT, CDR2 YYEEEE. This CDR3 has 15 residues. The CDR3 region is CASSSVTQGAREAFF. For the CDR3, the DNA is TGTGCCAGCAGCTCAGTCACTCAGGGGGCGCGGGAAGCTTTCTTT.